Shown below are 18 T cell receptor beta chains from a single sample sequenced in a study of blood T cell repertoires in COVID-19. Using immunoSEQ multiplex PCR, the repertoire was profiled, and TCRdb retains in-frame clones only, with some absent. The table has 70,000 to 75,000 clones, roughly 80% seen once. Sequencing was performed on peripheral blood. The receptors here all came from a woman older than 75 with active or convalescent COVID-19.

This clone appeared a single time. The chain has TRBV29-1 and TRBJ1-1, with D unclear. Germline-derived CDR1 and CDR2 are SQVTM and ANQGSEA. The CDR3 covers 14 residues. The V and J ends lost 5 bases and 5 bases respectively, with 18 bases between them. The chain's CDR3 is CSVSFVLLRTEAFF. CDR3 nucleotide sequence: TGCAGCGTTTCCTTTGTCCTATTAAGAACTGAAGCTTTCTTT.

CDR3: CAISDRGRPSYEQYF. The CDR3, as DNA: TGTGCCATCAGTGACCGGGGGAGGCCTTCCTACGAGCAGTACTTC. This sequence joins TRBV10-3 and TRBJ2-7; perhaps TRBD2 as D (6 bases). Trimming shortened V by 3 bases and J by 1 base, and 13 bases separated the two germline ends. The CDR3 covers 15 residues. The V gene's germline CDR1 is ENHRY and CDR2 SYGVKD.

This clone has just a few counts. The J gene is TRBJ1-6, the V gene TRBV11-3, with TRBD1 identical over 9 bases. The CDR3 runs 19 residues. The V segment lost 5 bases and the J segment 4 bases; nucleotides outside the gene matches: 15. Germline V lookup: CDR1 SGHNT, CDR2 YENEEA. In DNA, the CDR3 is TGTGCCAGCAGCCTCTATACTTACAGGGGGCCGATTTATAATTCACCCCTCCACTTT. This sequence encodes CASSLYTYRGPIYNSPLHF.

This chain links TRBV6-5 with TRBJ1-2; 7 bases are shared with TRBD1. The germline V gene encodes CDR1 MNHEY and CDR2 SVGAGI. The CDR3 extends over 15 amino acids. The V and J ends lost 6 bases and 8 bases, in that order; junction bases with no gene match: 15. The CDR3, as DNA: TGTGCCAGCAGAATTGGTGACAGGGCCTCAGGGGGCTACACCTTC. It specifies CASRIGDRASGGYTF.

This clone showed up just once. This chain uses TRBV30 with TRBJ1-4; TRBD1 matches 7 bases. The V gene's germline CDR1 is GTSNPN and CDR2 SVGIG (reference sequence). The CDR3 has 14 amino acids. J gave up 3 bases and V 4 bases, and 5 bases lay outside the gene matches. The CDR3 spells CAWKFGTANEKLFF. In nucleotides, the CDR3 is TGTGCCTGGAAGTTCGGGACAGCTAATGAAAAACTGTTTTTT.

The rearrangement links TRBV11-3 to TRBJ2-7; 10 nucleotides match TRBD1. Germline V lookup: CDR1 SGHNT, CDR2 YENEEA. CDR3 length: 14 residues. V lost 4 bases to trimming and J lost 4 bases; unmatched junction nucleotides: 4. CDR3 region: CASSSRDRGYEQYF. CDR3 bases: TGTGCCAGCAGCTCCAGGGACAGGGGATACGAGCAGTACTTC.

The chain carries TRBV28 and TRBJ1-5, with D unclear. The CDR3 spans 14 residues. V was clipped by 3 bases and J by 0 bases, with 6 bases between them. Germline V gene sequence: CDR1 MDHEN, CDR2 SYDVKM. This chain's CDR3 is CASSLQFSNQPQHF. CDR3 DNA sequence: TGTGCCAGCAGTTTGCAGTTTAGCAATCAGCCCCAGCATTTT.

This sequence joins TRBV7-8 and TRBJ2-7, with 7 nucleotides matching TRBD1. Germline trimming cut 2 bases from V and 9 bases from J; bases unmatched to any gene: 7. CDR1 is SGHVS, CDR2 FQNEAQ, per germline. The length of the CDR3 is 13 residues. The CDR3 nucleotides read TGTGCCAGCAGCTTAATTAGGGACAGCGGGCAGTACTTC. Translation gives CASSLIRDSGQYF. The variable domain in full, completed from reference TRBV7-8 and TRBJ2-7, reads GAGVSQSPRYKVAKRGQDVALRCDPISGHVSLFWYQQALGQGPEFLTYFQNEAQLDKSGLPSDRFFAERPEGSVSTLKIQRTQQEDSAVYLCASSLIRDSGQYFGPGTRLTVT.

This clone was seen a few times. The chain joins TRBV29-1 to TRBJ1-1; no firm D call. Germline V gives CDR1 SQVTM, CDR2 ANQGSEA. Trimming pared 4 bases from V and 2 bases from J, leaving 8 bases between. The CDR3 is made up of 12 amino acids. CDR3 DNA: TGCAGCGTTGCTAGAGCTAACACTGAAGCTTTCTTT. Its translation: CSVARANTEAFF.

This chain uses TRBV2 with TRBJ1-3; 10 positions agree with TRBD1. This CDR3 has 16 amino acids. Germline V gene lookup returns CDR1 SNHLY and CDR2 FYNNEI. Trimming cost V 4 bases and J 0 bases; bases outside gene matches: 3. CDR3 loop: CASSGDRGFSGNTIYF. The CDR3 DNA is TGTGCCAGCAGTGGGGACAGGGGATTCTCTGGAAACACCATATATTTT.

This chain uses TRBV3-1 (or the pseudogene TRBV3-2) with TRBJ2-4; D perhaps matches TRBD1 (5 bases). With 3 bases removed from V and 1 base from J, the gap between germline ends came to 7 bases. Per the germline V gene, CDR1 is LGHDT and CDR2 is YNNKEL (reference sequence). The CDR3 spans 14 residues. CDR3 DNA: TGTGCCAGCAGCCAGCAGGGTGCCAAAAACATTCAGTACTTC. This encodes CASSQQGAKNIQYF.

This clone appeared a few times. The V call is TRBV4-3, the J call TRBJ2-7; TRBD2 matches 10 bases. The CDR3 loop spans 17 amino acids. V lost 0 bases, J lost 0 bases, and 5 bases stayed unmatched. CDR1 LGHNA and CDR2 YSLEER come from the germline V gene. CDR3 sequence reads: CASSQDLIAGGSYEQYF. In nucleotides, the CDR3 is TGCGCCAGCAGCCAAGATTTAATAGCGGGGGGCTCCTACGAGCAGTACTTC.

The chain carries TRBV25-1 and TRBJ1-4; D remains unclear. This CDR3 contains 12 residues. Trimming pared 2 bases from V and 9 bases from J, leaving 7 bases between. Germline-derived CDR1 and CDR2 are MGHDK and SYGVNS. CDR3 loop: CASSEESKKLFF. The CDR3 DNA follows: TGTGCCAGCAGTGAAGAGTCAAAAAAACTGTTTTTT.

The chain carries TRBV2 and TRBJ1-2, with no clear D. Trimming left V 2 bases short and J 2 bases short, with 6 bases between. The V gene's germline CDR1 is SNHLY and CDR2 FYNNEI. CDR3 size: 13 residues. The CDR3 protein is CASSESGNYGYTF. As DNA, the CDR3 is TGTGCCAGCAGTGAATCGGGAAACTATGGCTACACCTTC.

The chain carries TRBV18 and TRBJ2-3, with 12 positions matching TRBD2. Germline loops: CDR1 KGHSH, CDR2 LQKENI. The CDR3 runs to 15 residues. The V and J ends lost 3 bases and 6 bases, in that order; junction bases with no gene match: 4. The CDR3 nucleotides read TGTGCCAGCTCACCGAGGACTAGCGGGGCTGATACGCAGTATTTT. Amino acid sequence: CASSPRTSGADTQYF.

This chain uses TRBV28 with TRBJ2-2; D unresolved. Trimming left V 2 bases short and J 1 base short, with 2 bases between. Germline assignment: CDR1 MDHEN and CDR2 SYDVKM. The CDR3 covers 13 residues. CDR3: CASSLQNTGELFF. The CDR3 nucleotides are TGTGCCAGCAGTTTACAGAACACCGGGGAGCTGTTTTTT. Supplemented by reference TRBV28 and TRBJ2-2, the full variable domain reads DVKVTQSSRYLVKRTGEKVFLECVQDMDHENMFWYRQDPGLGLRLIYFSYDVKMKEKGDIPEGYSVSREKKERFSLILESASTNQTSMYLCASSLQNTGELFFGEGSRLTVL.

The sample holds one count of this clone. The CDR3: CASSPLAGANYGYTF. The CDR3 bases are TGTGCCAGCTCACCACTGGCAGGGGCTAACTATGGCTACACCTTC. This rearrangement joins TRBV18 to TRBJ1-2; D might be TRBD1 (6 bases). V lost 1 base, J lost 0 bases, and 9 bases lay in between. This CDR3 has 15 residues. Germline loops: CDR1 KGHSH, CDR2 LQKENI.

This clone was counted once. The chain carries TRBV9 and TRBJ1-2; D remains unclear. This CDR3 is 13 amino acids long. The V end lost 0 bases, the J end lost 4 bases, and 7 bases lay between the germline ends. CDR1 is SGDLS, CDR2 YYNGEE, per germline. DNA of the CDR3: TGTGCCAGCAGCGTAGGGCCCCTCTATGGCTACACCTTC. Its translation is CASSVGPLYGYTF. Full variable domain (remainder filled in from reference TRBV9 and TRBJ1-2): DSGVTQTPKHLITATGQRVTLRCSPRSGDLSVYWYQQSLDQGLQFLIQYYNGEERAKGNILERFSAQQFPDLHSELNLSSLELGDSALYFCASSVGPLYGYTFGSGTRLTVV.